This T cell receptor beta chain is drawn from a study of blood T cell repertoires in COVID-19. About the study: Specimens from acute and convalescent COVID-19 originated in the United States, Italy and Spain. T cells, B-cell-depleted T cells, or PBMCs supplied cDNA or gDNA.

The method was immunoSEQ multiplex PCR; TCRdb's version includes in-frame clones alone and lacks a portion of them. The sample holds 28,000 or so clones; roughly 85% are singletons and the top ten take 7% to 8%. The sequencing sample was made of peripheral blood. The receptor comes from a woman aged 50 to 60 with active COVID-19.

CDR3 residues: CATSLSSGNTIYF. CDR3 nucleotide sequence: TGTGCCACCAGTCTGAGCTCTGGAAACACCATATATTTT. The rearrangement joins TRBV24-1 to TRBJ1-3; no clear D. The CDR3 spans 13 residues. The V and J ends lost 6 bases and 0 bases respectively, with 5 bases between them. Germline loops: CDR1 KGHDR, CDR2 SFDVKD.